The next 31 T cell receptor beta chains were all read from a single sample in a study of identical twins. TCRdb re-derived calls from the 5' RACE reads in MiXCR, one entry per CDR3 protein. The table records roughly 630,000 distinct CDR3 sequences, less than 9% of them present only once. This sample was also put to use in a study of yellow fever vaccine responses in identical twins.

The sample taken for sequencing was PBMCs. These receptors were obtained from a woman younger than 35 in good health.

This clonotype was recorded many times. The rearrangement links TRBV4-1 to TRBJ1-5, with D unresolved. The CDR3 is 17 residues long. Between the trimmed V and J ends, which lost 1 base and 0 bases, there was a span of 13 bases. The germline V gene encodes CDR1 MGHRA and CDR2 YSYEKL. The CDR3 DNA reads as TGCGCCAGCAGCCAAGTGAGCCAGCTATATAGCAATCAGCCCCAGCATTTT. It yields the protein CASSQVSQLYSNQPQHF.

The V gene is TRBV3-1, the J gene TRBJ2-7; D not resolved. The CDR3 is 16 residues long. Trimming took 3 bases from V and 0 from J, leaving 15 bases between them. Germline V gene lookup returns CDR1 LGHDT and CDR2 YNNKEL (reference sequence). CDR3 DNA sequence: TGTGCCAGCAGCCACAAACGATCAGGTATCTCCTACGAGCAGTACTTC. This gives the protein CASSHKRSGISYEQYF.

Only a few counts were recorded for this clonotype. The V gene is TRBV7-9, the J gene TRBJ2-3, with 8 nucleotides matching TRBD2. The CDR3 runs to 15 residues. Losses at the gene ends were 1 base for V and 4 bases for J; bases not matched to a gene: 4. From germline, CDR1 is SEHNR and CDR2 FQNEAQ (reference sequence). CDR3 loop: CASSLGAGVADTQYF. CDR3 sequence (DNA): TGTGCCAGCAGCTTAGGAGCGGGAGTGGCAGATACGCAGTATTTT.

Written as DNA, the CDR3 is TGCAGCAGGGTTCCACAGTATTTT. It specifies CSRVPQYF. The chain recombines TRBV29-1 with TRBJ2-3; D unclear. CDR3 length: 8 amino acids. The V end lost 8 bases, the J end lost 12 bases, and 9 bases lay between the germline ends. Germline V CDR1 and CDR2: SQVTM, ANQGSEA.

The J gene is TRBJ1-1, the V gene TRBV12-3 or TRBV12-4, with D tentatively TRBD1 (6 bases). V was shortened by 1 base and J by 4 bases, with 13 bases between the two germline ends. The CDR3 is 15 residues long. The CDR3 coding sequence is TGTGCCAGCAGTTTAGTCAGGGGTTGGGGCACTGAAGCTTTCTTT. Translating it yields CASSLVRGWGTEAFF.

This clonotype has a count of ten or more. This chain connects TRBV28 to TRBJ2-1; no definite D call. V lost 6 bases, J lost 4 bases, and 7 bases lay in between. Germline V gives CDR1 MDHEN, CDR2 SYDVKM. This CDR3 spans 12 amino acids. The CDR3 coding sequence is TGTGCCAGCAGCTGGGGTTACAATGAGCAGTTCTTC. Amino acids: CASSWGYNEQFF. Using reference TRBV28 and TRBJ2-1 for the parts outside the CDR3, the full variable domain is DVKVTQSSRYLVKRTGEKVFLECVQDMDHENMFWYRQDPGLGLRLIYFSYDVKMKEKGDIPEGYSVSREKKERFSLILESASTNQTSMYLCASSWGYNEQFFGPGTRLTVL.

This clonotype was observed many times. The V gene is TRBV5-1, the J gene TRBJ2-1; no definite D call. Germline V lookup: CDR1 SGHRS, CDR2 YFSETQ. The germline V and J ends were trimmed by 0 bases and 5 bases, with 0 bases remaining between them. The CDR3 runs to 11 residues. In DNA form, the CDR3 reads TGCGCCAGCAGCTTGGACAATGAGCAGTTCTTC. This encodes CASSLDNEQFF.

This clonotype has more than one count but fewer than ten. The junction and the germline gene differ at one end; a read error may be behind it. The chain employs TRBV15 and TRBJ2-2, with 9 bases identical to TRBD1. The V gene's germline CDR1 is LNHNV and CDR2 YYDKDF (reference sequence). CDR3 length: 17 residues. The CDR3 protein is CVTSRRRRDRDTGELFF. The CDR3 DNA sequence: TGTGTCACCAGCAGACGTCGCCGGGACAGGGACACCGGGGAGCTGTTTTTT.

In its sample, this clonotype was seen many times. The CDR3 region has the DNA TGTGCCAGCAGCCGGACAGGGAACAATCAGCCCCAGCATTTT. Amino acids: CASSRTGNNQPQHF. The genes are TRBV3-1 and TRBJ1-5; 8 positions agree with TRBD1. Per germline, CDR1 LGHDT and CDR2 YNNKEL (reference sequence). CDR3 size: 14 residues. V shed 4 bases, J shed 3 bases, and the junction held 2 bases outside the gene matches.

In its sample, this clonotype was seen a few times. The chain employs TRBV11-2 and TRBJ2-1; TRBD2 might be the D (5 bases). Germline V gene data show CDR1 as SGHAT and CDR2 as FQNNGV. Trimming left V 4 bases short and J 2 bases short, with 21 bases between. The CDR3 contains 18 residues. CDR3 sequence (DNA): TGTGCCAGCAGCTCACCATCCTTGGGGAGCTCGCCCTACAATGAGCAGTTCTTC. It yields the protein CASSSPSLGSSPYNEQFF.

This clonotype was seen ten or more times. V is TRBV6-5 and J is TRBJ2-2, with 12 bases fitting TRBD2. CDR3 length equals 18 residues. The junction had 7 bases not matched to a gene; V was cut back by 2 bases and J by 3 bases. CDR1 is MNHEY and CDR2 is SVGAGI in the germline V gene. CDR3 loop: CASSYSLAGGLYTGELFF. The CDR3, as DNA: TGTGCCAGCAGTTACAGCCTAGCGGGGGGGCTCTACACCGGGGAGCTGTTTTTT.

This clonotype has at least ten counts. CDR3 sequence (DNA): TGTGCCATCAGTGAGTCGAAGGTTTTGCGGGATACGCAGTATTTT. This translates into CAISESKVLRDTQYF. The V and J genes are TRBV10-3 and TRBJ2-3; D is unclear. Germline CDR1 and CDR2: ENHRY and SYGVKD. This CDR3 comprises 15 residues. V was trimmed by 0 bases and J by 6 bases, leaving 13 bases between them.

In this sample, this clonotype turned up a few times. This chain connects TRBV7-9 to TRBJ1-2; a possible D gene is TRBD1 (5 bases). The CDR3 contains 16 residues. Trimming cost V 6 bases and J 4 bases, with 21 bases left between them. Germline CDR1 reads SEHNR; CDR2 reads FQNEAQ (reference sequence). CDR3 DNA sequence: TGTGCCAGCAGTCAAGGCGGGGCAGCGCAGCTCTATGGCTACACCTTC. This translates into CASSQGGAAQLYGYTF.

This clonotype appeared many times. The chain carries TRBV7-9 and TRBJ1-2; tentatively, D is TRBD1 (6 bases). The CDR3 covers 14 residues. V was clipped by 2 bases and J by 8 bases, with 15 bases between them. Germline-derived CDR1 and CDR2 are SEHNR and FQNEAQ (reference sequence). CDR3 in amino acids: CASSLSTGIKGYTF. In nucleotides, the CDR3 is TGTGCCAGCAGCTTATCCACAGGGATTAAGGGCTACACCTTC.

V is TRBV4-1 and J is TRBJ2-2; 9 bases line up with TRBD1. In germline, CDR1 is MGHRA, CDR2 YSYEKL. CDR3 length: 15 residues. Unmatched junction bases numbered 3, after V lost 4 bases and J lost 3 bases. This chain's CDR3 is CASSLRTGDTGELFF. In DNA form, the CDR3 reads TGCGCCAGCAGCCTCCGGACAGGGGACACCGGGGAGCTGTTTTTT.

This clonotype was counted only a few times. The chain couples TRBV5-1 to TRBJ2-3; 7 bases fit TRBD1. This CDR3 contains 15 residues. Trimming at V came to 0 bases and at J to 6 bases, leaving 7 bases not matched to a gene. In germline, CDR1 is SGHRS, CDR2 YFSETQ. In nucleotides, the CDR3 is TGCGCCAGCAGCTTGGAGGGGACAGTAGGGGATACGCAGTATTTT. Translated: CASSLEGTVGDTQYF.

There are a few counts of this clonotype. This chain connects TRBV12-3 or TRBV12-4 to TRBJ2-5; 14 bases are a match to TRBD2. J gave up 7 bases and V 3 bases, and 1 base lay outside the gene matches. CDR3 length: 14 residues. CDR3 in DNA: TGTGCCAGCAGTTTGGGACTAGCGGGAGTGACCCAGTACTTC. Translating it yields CASSLGLAGVTQYF.

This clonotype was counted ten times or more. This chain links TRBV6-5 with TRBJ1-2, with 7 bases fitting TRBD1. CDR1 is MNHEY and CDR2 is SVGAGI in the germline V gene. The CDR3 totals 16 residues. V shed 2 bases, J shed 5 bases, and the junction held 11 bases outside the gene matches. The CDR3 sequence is CASSYGAPGQYYGYTF. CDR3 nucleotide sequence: TGTGCCAGCAGTTACGGGGCCCCGGGACAGTATTATGGCTACACCTTC.

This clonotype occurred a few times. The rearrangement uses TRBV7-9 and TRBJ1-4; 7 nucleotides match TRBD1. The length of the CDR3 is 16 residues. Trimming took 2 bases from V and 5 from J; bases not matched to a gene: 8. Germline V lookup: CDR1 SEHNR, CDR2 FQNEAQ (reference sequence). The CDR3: CASSLLSGQQNEKLFF. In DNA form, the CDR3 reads TGTGCCAGCAGCTTACTTTCGGGACAGCAGAATGAAAAACTGTTTTTT.

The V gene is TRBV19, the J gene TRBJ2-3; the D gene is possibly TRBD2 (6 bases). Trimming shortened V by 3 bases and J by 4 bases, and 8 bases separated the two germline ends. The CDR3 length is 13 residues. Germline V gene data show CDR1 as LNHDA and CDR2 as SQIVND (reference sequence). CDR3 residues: CASSMRDPDTQYF. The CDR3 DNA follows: TGTGCCAGTAGTATGCGGGATCCAGATACGCAGTATTTT. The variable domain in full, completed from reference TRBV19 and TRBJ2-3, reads DGGITQSPKYLFRKEGQNVTLSCEQNLNHDAMYWYRQDPGQGLRLIYYSQIVNDFQKGDIAEGYSVSREKKESFPLTVTSAQKNPTAFYLCASSMRDPDTQYFGPGTRLTVL.

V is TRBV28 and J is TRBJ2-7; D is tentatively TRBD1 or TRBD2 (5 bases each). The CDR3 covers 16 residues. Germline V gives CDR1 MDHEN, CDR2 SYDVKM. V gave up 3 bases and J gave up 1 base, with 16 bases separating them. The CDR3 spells CASSFLRGPLSYEQYF. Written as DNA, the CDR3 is TGTGCCAGCAGTTTTTTGAGGGGCCCCCTTTCCTACGAGCAGTACTTC.

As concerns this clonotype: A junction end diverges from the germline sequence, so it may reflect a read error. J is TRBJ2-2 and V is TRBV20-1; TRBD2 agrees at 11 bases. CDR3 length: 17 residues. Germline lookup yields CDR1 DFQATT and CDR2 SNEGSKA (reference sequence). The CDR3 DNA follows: TGCAGCGCTAGCCTCGGGGGGACTAGCGGAAACACCGGGGAGCTGTTTTTT. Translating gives CSASLGGTSGNTGELFF.

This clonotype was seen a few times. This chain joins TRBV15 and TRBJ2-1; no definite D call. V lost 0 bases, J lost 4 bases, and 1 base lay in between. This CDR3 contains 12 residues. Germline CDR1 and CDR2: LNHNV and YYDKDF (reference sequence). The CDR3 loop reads CATSRDYNEQFF. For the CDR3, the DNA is TGTGCCACCAGCAGAGATTACAATGAGCAGTTCTTC.

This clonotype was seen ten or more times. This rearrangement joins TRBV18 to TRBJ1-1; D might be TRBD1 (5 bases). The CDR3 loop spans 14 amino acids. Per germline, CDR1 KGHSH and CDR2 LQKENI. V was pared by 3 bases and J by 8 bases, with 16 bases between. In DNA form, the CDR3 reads TGTGCCAGCTCACCCCCAGGGCGGAGTTGGGAAGCTTTCTTT. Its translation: CASSPPGRSWEAFF.

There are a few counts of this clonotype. CDR3 in DNA: TGTGCCAGCAGCTTATTCCGGGATTCACCCCTCCACTTT. It specifies CASSLFRDSPLHF. This chain joins TRBV11-2 and TRBJ1-6; no reliable D call. Trimming left V 2 bases short and J 8 bases short, with 7 bases between. CDR1 is SGHAT, CDR2 FQNNGV, per germline. CDR3 length: 13 amino acids.

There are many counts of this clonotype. The DNA for the CDR3 is TGCAGCGTTGCAGGAACGAACACTGAAGCTTTCTTT. Its protein product is CSVAGTNTEAFF. The chain uses TRBV29-1 and TRBJ1-1; D is unclear. The V gene's germline CDR1 is SQVTM and CDR2 ANQGSEA. The CDR3 loop spans 12 amino acids. V lost 4 bases and J lost 1, with 7 bases in between.

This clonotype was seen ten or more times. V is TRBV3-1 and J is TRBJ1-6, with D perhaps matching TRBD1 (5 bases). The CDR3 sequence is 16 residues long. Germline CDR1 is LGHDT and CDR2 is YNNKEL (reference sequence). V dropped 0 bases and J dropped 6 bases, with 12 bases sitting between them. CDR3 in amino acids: CASSQELAGINSPLHF. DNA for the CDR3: TGTGCCAGCAGCCAAGAATTGGCAGGGATTAATTCACCCCTCCACTTT.

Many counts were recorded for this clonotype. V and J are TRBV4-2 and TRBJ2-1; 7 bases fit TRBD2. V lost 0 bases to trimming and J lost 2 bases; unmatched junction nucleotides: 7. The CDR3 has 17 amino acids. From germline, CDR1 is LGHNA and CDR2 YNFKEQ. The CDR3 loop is CASSQDLGLPTYNEQFF. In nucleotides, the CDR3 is TGTGCCAGCAGCCAAGACCTGGGACTACCTACCTACAATGAGCAGTTCTTC.

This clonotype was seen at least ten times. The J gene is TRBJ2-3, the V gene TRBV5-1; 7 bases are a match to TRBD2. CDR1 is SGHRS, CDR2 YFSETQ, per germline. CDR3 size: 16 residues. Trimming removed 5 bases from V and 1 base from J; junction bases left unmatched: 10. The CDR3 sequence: CASRGGLRLGTDTQYF. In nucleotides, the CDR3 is TGCGCCAGCAGGGGGGGGTTGAGACTTGGCACAGATACGCAGTATTTT.

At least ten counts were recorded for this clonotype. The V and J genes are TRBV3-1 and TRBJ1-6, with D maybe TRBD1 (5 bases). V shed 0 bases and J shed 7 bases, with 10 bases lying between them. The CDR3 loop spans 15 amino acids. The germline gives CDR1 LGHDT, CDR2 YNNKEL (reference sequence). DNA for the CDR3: TGTGCCAGCAGCCAAGAGGGCAGGGTAAATTCACCCCTCCACTTT. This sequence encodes CASSQEGRVNSPLHF.

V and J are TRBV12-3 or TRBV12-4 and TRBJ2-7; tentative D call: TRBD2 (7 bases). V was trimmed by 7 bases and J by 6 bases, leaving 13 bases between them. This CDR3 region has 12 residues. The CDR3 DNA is TGTGCCAGCATGGGGGGGGCGGCCGAGCAGTACTTC. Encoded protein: CASMGGAAEQYF.